The 30 T cell receptor beta chains given below trace back to one sample, sequenced in a study of vaccination and CD4 T cells after COVID-19. Described treatment: roughly 10-day PBMC culture with coronavirus spike peptide pools or control peptides (ViraFEST assay). Researchers collected the unexposed donor's CD4+ T cells before the COVID-19 pandemic (2011-2018). The assay that was used to sequence DNA from cultured CD4+ T cells was the Oncomine TCR Beta short-read assay. TCRdb independently ran MiXCR on the PCR reads; one entry per CDR3 protein. The data show about 8,300 distinct CDR3 sequences, about half seen once. Antigens for these TCRs are unknown. Sequences were obtained from CD4+ T cells from blood, cultured in vitro. These TCRs come from a human donor in good health.

A few counts support this clonotype. The chain has TRBV12-3 or TRBV12-4 and TRBJ1-1; TRBD1 is a possible D gene (5 bases). The CDR3 length is 14 residues. V shed 1 base and J shed 1 base, with 7 bases lying between them. CDR3 nucleotides: TGTGCCAGCAGTTTAGTTGGGGGGAACACTGAAGCTTTCTTT. This codes for CASSLVGGNTEAFF.

The chain recombines TRBV11-3 with TRBJ1-5; TRBD1 aligns across 10 bases. The ends lost 6 bases at V and 6 bases at J; junction bases unmatched: 5. Germline CDR1 and CDR2: SGHNT and YENEEA. The CDR3 covers 14 residues. This chain's CDR3 is CASRSRDRGQPQHF. The CDR3, as DNA: TGTGCCAGCAGGTCCCGGGACAGGGGTCAGCCCCAGCATTTT.

This clonotype has only a few counts. A junction boundary mismatches the germline segment, possibly from a read error. CDR3 in amino acids: CASGMSGGASPQHF. The CDR3 region has the DNA TGTGCCAGTGGTATGTCAGGGGGCGCATCGCCCCAGCATTTT. The chain recombines TRBV19 with TRBJ1-5; 8 bases fit TRBD1. There are 14 residues in the CDR3. CDR1 is LNHDA and CDR2 is SQIVND in the germline V gene (reference sequence).

V is TRBV20-1 and J is TRBJ2-1; no firm D call. Trimming stripped 1 base from V and 0 bases from J, with 7 bases between. Germline CDR1 and CDR2: DFQATT and SNEGSKA (reference sequence). The CDR3 runs 14 residues. The CDR3 DNA follows: TGCAGTGCTAGAGCGGCAAGCTCCTACAATGAGCAGTTCTTC. Translated, it gives CSARAASSYNEQFF.

The chain employs TRBV6-1 and TRBJ2-6, with unresolved D. There are 14 residues in the CDR3. Germline CDR1 is MNHNS and CDR2 is SASEGT. V lost 10 bases and J 0 bases, leaving 10 bases between the germline ends. CDR3 nucleotides: TGTGCCACCCACATCACCTCTGGGGCCAACGTCCTGACTTTC. It translates to CATHITSGANVLTF.

The chain is built from TRBV6-5 and TRBJ2-6; weak D call: TRBD2 (5 bases). This CDR3 has 15 residues. Germline CDR1 is MNHEY and CDR2 is SVGAGI. Trimming left V 2 bases short and J 4 bases short, with 9 bases between. The CDR3 loop reads CASSYGGSGANVLTF. The CDR3 DNA is TGTGCCAGCAGTTACGGCGGGTCCGGGGCCAACGTCCTGACTTTC.

J is TRBJ2-5 and V is TRBV7-2; D is unclear. V was cut by 2 bases and J by 3 bases, with 13 bases left in between. The CDR3 has 15 amino acids. Germline V gene sequence: CDR1 SGHTA, CDR2 FQGNSA. CDR3 sequence (DNA): TGTGCCAGCAGCTTATCTGGCATTTTAGAAGAGACCCAGTACTTC. It is translated as CASSLSGILEETQYF.

This clonotype showed up just once. The rearrangement links TRBV5-4 to TRBJ2-7; D is ambiguous. Looked up from germline, CDR1 is SGHNT and CDR2 is YYREEE (reference sequence). Trimming took off 1 base at V and 6 bases at J, with 11 bases between the two ends. CDR3 size: 13 residues. The DNA of the CDR3 is TGTGCCAGCAGCTTGCCTCGTGGTAGCGAGCAGTACTTC. Protein: CASSLPRGSEQYF.

The rearrangement links TRBV5-1 to TRBJ2-7, with 7 nucleotides matching TRBD1. With 4 bases clipped from V and 3 bases from J, the junction kept 4 bases outside the gene matches. Germline V gene lookup returns CDR1 SGHRS and CDR2 YFSETQ. This CDR3 region has 13 residues. The CDR3 region has the DNA TGCGCCAGCAGCCTGGACAGGAACTACGAGCAGTACTTC. This translates into CASSLDRNYEQYF.

The chain joins TRBV5-6 to TRBJ1-2; 8 bases are shared with TRBD1. V trimming: 4 bases; J trimming: 7 bases; junction bases outside the gene matches: 9. The germline V gene encodes CDR1 SGHDT and CDR2 YYEEEE. The CDR3 is made up of 14 amino acids. CDR3 coding DNA: TGTGCCAGCAGCCTACGCGCAGGGGGCCTTGGCTACACCTTC. It is translated as CASSLRAGGLGYTF.

The chain couples TRBV15 to TRBJ1-2, with 8 bases identical to TRBD1. There are 16 residues in the CDR3. The germline V gene has CDR1 LNHNV and CDR2 YYDKDF (reference sequence). The ends lost 0 bases at V and 7 bases at J; junction bases unmatched: 10. The CDR3 loop reads CATSRDSLDRATGYTF. CDR3 DNA: TGTGCCACCAGCAGAGATTCTTTGGACAGGGCGACTGGCTACACCTTC.

The chain couples TRBV5-4 to TRBJ2-2; the D is unclear. The CDR3 has 15 residues. V lost 2 bases and J lost 4, with 12 bases in between. Germline-derived CDR1 and CDR2 are SGHNT and YYREEE (reference sequence). The CDR3 spells CASSFDMDGTGELFF. CDR3 sequence (DNA): TGTGCCAGCAGCTTTGACATGGATGGCACCGGGGAGCTGTTTTTT.

This chain uses TRBV5-1 with TRBJ1-2; 7 bases are a match to TRBD1. This CDR3 spans 14 amino acids. Unmatched junction bases numbered 6, after V lost 2 bases and J lost 5 bases. Germline V gives CDR1 SGHRS, CDR2 YFSETQ. The chain's CDR3 is CASSLGQEVYGYTF. The CDR3 bases are TGCGCCAGCAGCTTAGGACAGGAGGTATATGGCTACACCTTC.

The rearrangement uses TRBV6-2 or TRBV6-3 and TRBJ1-1; no clear D. V was cut by 0 bases and J by 11 bases, with 25 bases left in between. The CDR3 runs 17 residues. Germline V gene data show CDR1 as MNHEY and CDR2 as SVGEGT. This CDR3 is CASSYSIPGTGYMSAFF. CDR3 in DNA: TGTGCCAGCAGTTACTCGATCCCGGGCACTGGGTATATGTCGGCTTTCTTT.

There are a few counts of this clonotype. This chain uses TRBV19 with TRBJ2-5, with D maybe TRBD2 (5 bases). This CDR3 spans 13 amino acids. Between the trimmed V and J ends, which lost 4 bases and 4 bases, there was a span of 10 bases. Germline V gene lookup returns CDR1 LNHDA and CDR2 SQIVND (reference sequence). The CDR3 nucleotides are TGTGCCAGTAGTAAGAGGGCCGGAGAGACCCAGTACTTC. Translating gives CASSKRAGETQYF. Combining the CDR3 with reference TRBV19 and TRBJ2-5 gives the whole variable domain DGGITQSPKYLFRKEGQNVTLSCEQNLNHDAMYWYRQDPGQGLRLIYYSQIVNDFQKGDIAEGYSVSREKKESFPLTVTSAQKNPTAFYLCASSKRAGETQYFGPGTRLLVL.

The rearrangement joins TRBV2 to TRBJ2-3; 9 bases match TRBD1. The trim removed 8 bases at V and 4 bases at J, leaving 7 bases unmatched. The V gene's germline CDR1 is SNHLY and CDR2 FYNNEI. This CDR3 has 14 amino acids. CDR3 sequence: CASAKTGGSDTQYF. CDR3 nucleotides: TGTGCCAGCGCGAAGACAGGGGGGTCAGATACGCAGTATTTT.

The V and J genes are TRBV9 and TRBJ1-1; D is ambiguous. Per the germline V gene, CDR1 is SGDLS and CDR2 is YYNGEE. V was pared by 3 bases and J by 7 bases, with 13 bases between. The CDR3 is 13 amino acids. The CDR3 spells CASSARTGSEAFF. The CDR3, as DNA: TGTGCCAGCAGCGCTCGTACGGGTAGTGAAGCTTTCTTT.

The chain carries TRBV20-1 and TRBJ2-5; 10 bases align to TRBD2. The V and J ends lost 6 bases and 5 bases, in that order; junction bases with no gene match: 9. The CDR3 consists of 14 residues. CDR1 is DFQATT, CDR2 SNEGSKA, per germline (reference sequence). The DNA for the CDR3 is TGCAGTGCCCCCAGAGCGGGGGGGCTCGAGACCCAGTACTTC. This translates into CSAPRAGGLETQYF.

This clonotype was found once. V usage is TRBV28 and J usage is TRBJ1-5, with 10 bases matching TRBD1. The V segment lost 7 bases and the J segment 7 bases; nucleotides outside the gene matches: 13. Germline V gene lookup returns CDR1 MDHEN and CDR2 SYDVKM. This CDR3 is 16 amino acids long. CDR3 coding DNA: TGTGCCAGCATCATGTCAAGGGGGACAGGGGAACAGCCCCAGCATTTT. Its protein product is CASIMSRGTGEQPQHF.

The chain uses TRBV4-2 and TRBJ1-2; 9 nucleotides line up with TRBD1. CDR3 length: 15 residues. With 0 bases clipped from V and 7 bases from J, the junction kept 6 bases outside the gene matches. The germline CDR1 and CDR2 sequences are LGHNA and YNFKEQ. CDR3 coding DNA: TGTGCCAGCAGCCAAGACGGGACAGGGATATCTGGCTACACCTTC. This gives the protein CASSQDGTGISGYTF.

The V call is TRBV6-1, the J call TRBJ1-1, with 8 bases matching TRBD1. The CDR3 is 13 residues long. CDR1 MNHNS and CDR2 SASEGT come from the germline V gene. Germline trimming cut 4 bases from V and 6 bases from J; bases unmatched to any gene: 4. The CDR3 region has the DNA TGTGCCAGCAGTGGACAGGGGCGGTCTGAAGCTTTCTTT. This encodes CASSGQGRSEAFF.

This clonotype has only a few counts. The J gene is TRBJ2-3, the V gene TRBV25-1; a possible D gene is TRBD2 (5 bases). This CDR3 is built from 12 residues. V shed 5 bases and J shed 6 bases, with 9 bases lying between them. The germline CDR1 and CDR2 sequences are MGHDK and SYGVNS. CDR3: CASSSPGDTQYF. The CDR3 region has the DNA TGTGCCAGCAGTTCGCCGGGGGATACGCAGTATTTT.

This clonotype occurred once. The V and J genes are TRBV12-3 or TRBV12-4 and TRBJ1-5; possible D gene TRBD1, 6 bases. CDR3 length: 15 amino acids. V gave up 5 bases and J gave up 5 bases, with 16 bases separating them. The CDR3 nucleotides read TGTGCCAGCAGTCAGGGGTTCGGCGGCCATCAGCCCCAGCATTTT. Protein sequence: CASSQGFGGHQPQHF.

The gene calls are TRBV7-6 and TRBJ2-3; D could derive from TRBD1 or TRBD2 (6 bases each). The CDR3 totals 13 residues. V dropped 4 bases and J dropped 4 bases, with 9 bases sitting between them. Germline-derived CDR1 and CDR2 are SGHVS and FNYEAQ. The CDR3 nucleotides are TGTGCCAGCAGCTCCGGGGGCTCAGATACGCAGTATTTT. It is translated as CASSSGGSDTQYF.

This clonotype has a handful of counts. The genes are TRBV6-1 and TRBJ1-1; D gene unclear. Germline V gene lookup returns CDR1 MNHNS and CDR2 SASEGT. The CDR3 loop spans 13 amino acids. V was cut by 2 bases and J by 5 bases, with 9 bases left in between. The CDR3 DNA sequence: TGTGCCAGCAGTGAATCTCTCATTACTGAAGCTTTCTTT. Its protein is CASSESLITEAFF.

The chain is built from TRBV7-2 and TRBJ2-1, with 7 bases fitting TRBD2. The junction had 7 bases not matched to a gene; V was cut back by 6 bases and J by 5 bases. This CDR3 has 14 residues. The germline CDR1 and CDR2 sequences are SGHTA and FQGNSA. The CDR3 sequence: CASRFLAGDNEQFF. The CDR3 DNA reads TGTGCCAGCAGGTTCTTGGCGGGGGACAATGAGCAGTTCTTC.

V is TRBV27 and J is TRBJ2-5; D call uncertain. The germline V gene has CDR1 MNHEY and CDR2 SMNVEV (reference sequence). The CDR3 contains 14 residues. The V and J ends lost 5 bases and 5 bases respectively, with 15 bases between them. DNA for the CDR3: TGTGCCAGCAGTCCGCCCAATAGTTGGGAGACCCAGTACTTC. It codes for CASSPPNSWETQYF.

This rearrangement joins TRBV6-1 to TRBJ1-1; D remains unclear. Trimming took 2 bases from V and 1 from J, leaving 8 bases between them. The CDR3 runs 14 residues. Germline V lookup: CDR1 MNHNS, CDR2 SASEGT. The CDR3 nucleotides read TGTGCCAGCAGTGAAACGGGCCGGAACACTGAAGCTTTCTTT. It translates to CASSETGRNTEAFF.

This clonotype has just a few counts. This sequence joins TRBV4-1 and TRBJ1-1, with TRBD1 identical over 8 bases. With 0 bases clipped from V and 8 bases from J, the junction kept 5 bases outside the gene matches. Germline values: CDR1 MGHRA, CDR2 YSYEKL. The CDR3 extends over 14 amino acids. CDR3 nucleotides: TGCGCCAGCAGCCAAGAGGACAGGGCAAACGAAGCTTTCTTT. This codes for CASSQEDRANEAFF.

The chain employs TRBV12-3 or TRBV12-4 and TRBJ1-2, with D uncertain. The V end lost 1 base, the J end lost 4 bases, and 7 bases lay between the germline ends. The CDR3 is 13 amino acids. CDR3 in amino acids: CASSLEILYGYTF. DNA for the CDR3: TGTGCCAGCAGTTTAGAGATCCTCTATGGCTACACCTTC.